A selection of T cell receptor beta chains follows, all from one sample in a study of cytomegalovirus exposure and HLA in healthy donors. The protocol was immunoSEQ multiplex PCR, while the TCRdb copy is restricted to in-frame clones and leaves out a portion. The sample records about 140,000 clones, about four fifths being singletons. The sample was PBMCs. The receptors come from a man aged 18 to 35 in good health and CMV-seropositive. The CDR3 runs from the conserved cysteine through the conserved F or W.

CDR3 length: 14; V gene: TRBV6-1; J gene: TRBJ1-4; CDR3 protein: CASSEGHTMEKLFF
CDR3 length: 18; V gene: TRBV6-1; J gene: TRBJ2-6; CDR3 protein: CASSEERQLRAGANVLTF
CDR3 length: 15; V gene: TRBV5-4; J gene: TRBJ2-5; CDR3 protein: CASSAPPGLIETQYF
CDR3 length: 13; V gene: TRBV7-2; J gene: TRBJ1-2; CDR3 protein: CASSFGQGLGYTF
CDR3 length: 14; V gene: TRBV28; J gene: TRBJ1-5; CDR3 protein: CASRVWTGNQPQHF
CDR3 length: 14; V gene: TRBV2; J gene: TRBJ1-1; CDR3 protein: CASTLGALGTEAFF
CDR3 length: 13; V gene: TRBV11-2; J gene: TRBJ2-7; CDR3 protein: CASSLTGGYEQYF
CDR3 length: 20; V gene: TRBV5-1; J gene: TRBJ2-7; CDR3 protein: CASSLEGTGNPLYRSYEQYF
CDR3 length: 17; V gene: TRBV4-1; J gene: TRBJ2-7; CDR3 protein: CASSQGYGQGALNEQYF
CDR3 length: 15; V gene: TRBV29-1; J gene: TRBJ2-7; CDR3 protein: CSVVLAGEHSYEQYF
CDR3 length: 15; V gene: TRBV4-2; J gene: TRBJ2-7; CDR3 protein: CASSQDIQGSYEQYF
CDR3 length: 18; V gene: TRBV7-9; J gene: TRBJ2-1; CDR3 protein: CASSLALGRELRDNEQFF
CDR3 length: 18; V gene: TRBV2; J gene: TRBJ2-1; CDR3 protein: CTWRGETSGRGSYNEQFF
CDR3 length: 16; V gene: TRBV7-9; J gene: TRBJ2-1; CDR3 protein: CASSLSAGTSYNEQFF
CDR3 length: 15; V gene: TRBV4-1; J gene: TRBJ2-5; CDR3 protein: CASSQDPGGQETQYF
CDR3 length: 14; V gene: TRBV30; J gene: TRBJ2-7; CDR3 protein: CAWSAYRGFNEQYF
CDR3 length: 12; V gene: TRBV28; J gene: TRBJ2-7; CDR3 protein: CASRSRFYEQYF
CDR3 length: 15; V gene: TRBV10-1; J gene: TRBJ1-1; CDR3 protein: CASRPGTGTVMEAFF
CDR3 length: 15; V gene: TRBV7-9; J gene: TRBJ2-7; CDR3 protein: CASSTDRASSYEQYF
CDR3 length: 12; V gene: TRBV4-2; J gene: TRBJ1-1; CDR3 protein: CASSSRGTEAFF
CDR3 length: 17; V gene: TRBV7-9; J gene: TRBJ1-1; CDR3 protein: CASSFPDQTAANTEAFF
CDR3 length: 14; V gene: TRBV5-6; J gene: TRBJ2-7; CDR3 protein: CASSFWQGNNEQYF
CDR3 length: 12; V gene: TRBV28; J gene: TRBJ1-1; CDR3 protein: CASRSGTAESFF
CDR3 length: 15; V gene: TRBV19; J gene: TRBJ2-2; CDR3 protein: CASSIDIRFPGELFF
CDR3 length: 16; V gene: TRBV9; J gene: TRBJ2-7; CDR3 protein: CASSALTGQGIYEQYF
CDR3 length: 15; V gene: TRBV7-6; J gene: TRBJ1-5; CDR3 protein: CASSLEQGLNQPQHF
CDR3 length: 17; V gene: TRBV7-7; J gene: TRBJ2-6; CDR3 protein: CASSGTIGGTGANVLTF
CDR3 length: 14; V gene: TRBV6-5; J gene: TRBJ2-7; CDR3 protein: CASKPRDRRGEQYF
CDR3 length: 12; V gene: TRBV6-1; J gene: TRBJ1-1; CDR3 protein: CASTPGGLGAFF
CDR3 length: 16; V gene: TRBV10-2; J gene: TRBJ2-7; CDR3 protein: CASSEGGLAGAEEQYF
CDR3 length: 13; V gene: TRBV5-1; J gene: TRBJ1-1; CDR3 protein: CASSRGQGDEAFF
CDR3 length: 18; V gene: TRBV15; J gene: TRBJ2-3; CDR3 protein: CATSGPGGKGSSTDTQYF
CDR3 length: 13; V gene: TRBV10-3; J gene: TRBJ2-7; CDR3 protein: CAISLAGGGEQYF
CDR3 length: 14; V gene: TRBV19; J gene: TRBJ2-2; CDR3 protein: CASSYITVAGELFF
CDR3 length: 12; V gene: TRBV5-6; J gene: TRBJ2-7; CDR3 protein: CAWGQGGDEQYF
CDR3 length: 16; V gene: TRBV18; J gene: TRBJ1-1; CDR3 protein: CASSPQVVRENTEAFF
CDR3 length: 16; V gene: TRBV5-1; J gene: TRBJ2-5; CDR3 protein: CASSLPLAGDRETQYF
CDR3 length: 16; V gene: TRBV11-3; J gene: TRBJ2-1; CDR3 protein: CASSRAGGSAYNEQFF
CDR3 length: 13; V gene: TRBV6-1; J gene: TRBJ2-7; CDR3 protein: CASGPGAPYEQYF
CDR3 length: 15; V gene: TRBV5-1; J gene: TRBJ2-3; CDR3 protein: CASSPLIASADTQYF
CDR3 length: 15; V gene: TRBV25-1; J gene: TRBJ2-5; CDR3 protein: CASSYQAGGRETQYF
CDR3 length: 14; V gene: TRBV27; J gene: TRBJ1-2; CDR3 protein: CASSTGEVNYGYTF
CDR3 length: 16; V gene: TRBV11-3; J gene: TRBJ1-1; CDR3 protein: CASSSGKGFMNTEAFF
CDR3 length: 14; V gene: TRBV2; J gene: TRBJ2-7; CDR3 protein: CASSVSGSLHEQYF